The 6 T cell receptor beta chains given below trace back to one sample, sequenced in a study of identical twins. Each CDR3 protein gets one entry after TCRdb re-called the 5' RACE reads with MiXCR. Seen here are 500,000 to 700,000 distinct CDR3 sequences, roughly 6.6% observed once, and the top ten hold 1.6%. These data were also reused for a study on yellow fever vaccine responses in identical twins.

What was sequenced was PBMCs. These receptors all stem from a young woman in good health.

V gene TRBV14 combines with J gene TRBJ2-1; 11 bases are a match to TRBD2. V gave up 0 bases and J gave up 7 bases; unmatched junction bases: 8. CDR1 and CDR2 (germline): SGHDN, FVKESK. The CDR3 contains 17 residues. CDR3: CASSQEIAGGPWNEQFF. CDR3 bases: TGTGCCAGCAGCCAAGAAATAGCGGGGGGGCCCTGGAATGAGCAGTTCTTC. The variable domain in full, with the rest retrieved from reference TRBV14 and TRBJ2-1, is EAGVTQFPSHSVIEKGQTVTLRCDPISGHDNLYWYRRVMGKEIKFLLHFVKESKQDESGMPNNRFLAERTGGTYSTLKVQPAELEDSGVYFCASSQEIAGGPWNEQFFGPGTRLTVL.

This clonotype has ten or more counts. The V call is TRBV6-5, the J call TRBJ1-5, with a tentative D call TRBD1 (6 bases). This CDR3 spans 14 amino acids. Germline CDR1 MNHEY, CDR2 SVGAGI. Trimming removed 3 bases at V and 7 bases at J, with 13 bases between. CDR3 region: CASSYAQGGQPQHF. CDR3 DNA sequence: TGTGCCAGCAGTTATGCACAGGGTGGGCAGCCCCAGCATTTT.

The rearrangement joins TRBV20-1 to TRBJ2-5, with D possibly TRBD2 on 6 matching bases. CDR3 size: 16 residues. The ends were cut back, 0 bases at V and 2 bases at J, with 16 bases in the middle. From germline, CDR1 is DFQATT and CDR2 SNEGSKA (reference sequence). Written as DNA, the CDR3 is TGCAGTGCTAGAGATCCGATCCCTGCGGGGCAAGAGACCCAGTACTTC. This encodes CSARDPIPAGQETQYF.

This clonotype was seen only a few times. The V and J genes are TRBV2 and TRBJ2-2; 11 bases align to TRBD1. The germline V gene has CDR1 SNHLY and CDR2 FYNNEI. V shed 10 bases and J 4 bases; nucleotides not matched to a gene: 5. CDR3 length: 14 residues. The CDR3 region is CATSGQGATGELFF. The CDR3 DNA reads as TGTGCCACCTCCGGACAGGGGGCCACCGGGGAGCTGTTTTTT. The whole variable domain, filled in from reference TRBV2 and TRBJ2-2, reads EPEVTQTPSHQVTQMGQEVILRCVPISNHLYFYWYRQILGQKVEFLVSFYNNEISEKSEIFDDQFSVERPDGSNFTLKIRSTKLEDSAMYFCATSGQGATGELFFGEGSRLTVL.

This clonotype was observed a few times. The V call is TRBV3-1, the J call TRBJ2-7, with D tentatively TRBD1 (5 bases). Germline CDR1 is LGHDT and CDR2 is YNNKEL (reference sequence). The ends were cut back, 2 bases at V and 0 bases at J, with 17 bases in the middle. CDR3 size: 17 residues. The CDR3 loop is CASSQTGSTHDSYEQYF. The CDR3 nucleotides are TGTGCCAGCAGCCAAACAGGTTCTACCCACGACTCCTACGAGCAGTACTTC.

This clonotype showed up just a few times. DNA of the CDR3: TGTGCCAGCAGTTACTCGACAGGGAATAATTCACCCCTCCACTTT. It is translated as CASSYSTGNNSPLHF. The chain links TRBV27 to TRBJ1-6, with 7 bases fitting TRBD1. This CDR3 is built from 15 residues. Trimming cost V 4 bases and J 5 bases; bases outside gene matches: 5. Germline V gives CDR1 MNHEY, CDR2 SMNVEV (reference sequence).